The T cell receptor (beta chain) described here comes from a study of blood T cell repertoires in COVID-19. Study as a whole: The cDNA or gDNA used as material had been derived from T cells, B-cell-depleted T cells, or PBMCs.

About this clone itself: Other DNA sequences of this sample code for an identical CDR3.

Authors' methods: From reference gene primer amplification, estimates of nucleated cell counts were derived. Libraries were prepared by immunoSEQ multiplex PCR; TCRdb keeps only in-frame clonotypes and omits some of them. V and J calls plus clone size are reproduced from that table; the DNA served to infer D and trimming. This sample has 200,000 to 300,000 clones; roughly 91% occur once, and the top ten carry more than 3.5%. Residents of approximately 25 US areas, aged about 18 to 95 years, made up the participants. Grouping used clinical history reported by participants in a survey and questionnaire. The receptor was derived from a woman aged 30 to 39 who had recovered from COVID-19. The sample was PBMCs or T cells enriched from blood (not recorded which).

This CDR3 reads CASSQDSGNYGYTF. CDR3 DNA: TGCGCCAGCAGCCAAGACAGCGGTAACTATGGCTACACCTTC. The rearrangement uses TRBV4-3 and TRBJ1-2; D not resolved. The V gene lost 0 bases and the J gene lost 1 base, with 6 bases spanning the gap. The germline CDR1 and CDR2 sequences are LGHNA and YSLEER. The length of the CDR3 is 14 residues.